One and the same sample provided the 3 T cell receptor beta chains below, sequenced in a study of CXCR3-negative and CXCR3-positive naive CD8 T cells. Findings and limits, study-wide: Compared with CXCR3-negative naive cells, CXCR3-positive naive cells showed more hydrophobic TRB CDR3s.

Their antigen targets remain unknown. It was by 5' RACE with UMI labels that the TRB cDNA libraries were prepared. TCRdb re-analyzed the 5' RACE reads; it lists each CDR3 protein once, without DNA. Its clone listing holds about 92,000 distinct CDR3 sequences. The specimen sequenced was naive CXCR3+ CD8+ T cells from blood. The subset denotes: CD45RO-CCR7+CD27+CD95- naive CD8+ T cells expressing CXCR3 (TNR3+). These receptors came from a human donor in good health. Some clones in this sample may be carry-over from other donors' samples.

This sequence joins TRBV20-1 and TRBJ1-2; TCRdb's D gene call, TRBD1, goes unchecked for lack of DNA. From germline, CDR1 is DFQATT and CDR2 SNEGSKA (reference sequence). The CDR3 totals 11 residues. CDR3 loop: CSARSGYGYTF.

The genes are TRBV28 and TRBJ2-7; TCRdb selects TRBD1, and the lack of DNA leaves this call unchecked. The germline V gene encodes CDR1 MDHEN and CDR2 SYDVKM. The CDR3 loop spans 14 amino acids. The CDR3 loop reads CASSWGTDGYEQYF.

This rearrangement joins TRBV29-1 to TRBJ1-2. CDR1 and CDR2 (germline): SQVTM, ANQGSEA. The CDR3 is 14 amino acids. This CDR3 is CSAELRDTSYGNTF.